The clone carrying this TCR beta chain was recorded at least ten times. The target antigen is unknown. TCRdb re-called the PCR reads through MiXCR. The profile shows roughly 32,000 clones, 7.4% of them singletons. These data belong to a study of metastatic and nonmetastatic thyroid tumors. Study-wide points: Across blood and tumor, TCR beta diversity in malignant thyroid tumors was reportedly significantly higher than in benign nodules.

All patients reached thyroid surgery having received no treatment beforehand. V dropped 2 bases and J dropped 10 bases, with 9 bases sitting between them. Per germline, CDR1 MGHRA and CDR2 YSYEKL. The CDR3 sequence is 12 residues long. J is TRBJ2-1 and V is TRBV4-1; D may be TRBD2 (6 bases). Sequencing was done on a sample of blood. The sequence came from a female donor with papillary thyroid cancer or a benign thyroid nodule (not recorded which). Some clones in this sample may be carry-over from other donors' samples. The CDR3 reads CASSQRGYEQFF. CDR3 sequence (DNA): TGCGCCAGCAGCCAACGGGGGTACGAGCAGTTCTTC.